These T cell receptor beta chains were read from a single sample in a study of graft-versus-host responses after intestinal transplantation. No antigen has been identified for these receptors. Profiled with immunoSEQ multiplex PCR; TCRdb holds only in-frame clones, not every one. The sample has fewer than 65,000 clones; around 92% are singletons. Source: unstimulated CD4+ T cells sorted from spleen or lymph node cells, taken before transplant. The receptors shown here come from a human donor who was the organ donor for an intestinal transplant. CDR3s include the opening cysteine and the closing phenylalanine or tryptophan. Fields, in order: J gene, CDR3 length, V gene, CDR3 protein.

>TRBJ1-5|13|TRBV7-3
CASSWTGGQPQHF
>TRBJ2-3|14|TRBV29-1
CSTGTSASTDTQYF
>TRBJ1-5|13|TRBV6-1
CASRPRGNQPQHF
>TRBJ2-1|14|TRBV7-8
CASSLGGPSSEQFF
>TRBJ1-2|10|TRBV29-1
CSVVRDGYTF
>TRBJ2-7|11|TRBV29-1
CSVFQVAEQYF
>TRBJ2-3|13|TRBV19
CATAGSSTDTQYF
>TRBJ1-3|15|TRBV7-6
CASSLEPGSGNTIYF
>TRBJ2-3|14|TRBV9
CASSGGVSTDTQYF
>TRBJ2-3|15|TRBV11-3
CASSYGTSSTDTQYF
>TRBJ1-1|13|TRBV27
CASSWTGDTEAFF
>TRBJ2-2|16|TRBV15
CATSRDLQENTGELFF
>TRBJ2-3|17|TRBV7-2
CASSPLGGQVRTDTQYF
>TRBJ2-5|18|TRBV4-3
CASSQKRGQGPLQETQYF
>TRBJ1-1|15|TRBV27
CASSLRAVMNTEAFF
>TRBJ2-1|17|TRBV5-1
CASSWNFGDNLYNEQFF
>TRBJ2-2|14|TRBV2
CASNGGGDTGELFF
>TRBJ2-7|14|TRBV28
CASTGGGPPYEQYF